The clone carrying this TCR beta chain is a singleton in its sample. What it binds is not known. This CDR3 spans 15 amino acids. Trimming removed 2 bases at V and 3 bases at J, with 14 bases between. The germline V gene has CDR1 SGHVS and CDR2 FQNEAQ. Donors had no other autoimmune disease or infection in four weeks. The sample originates from a study of type 1 and type 2 diabetes patients. Study outcomes and limitations: A median of one highly-expanded CD4+ clone, covering roughly 3.9% of reads, occurred in type 2 diabetes.

Amplification started from genomic DNA. A primer set of 30 forward and 13 reverse primers amplified the CDR3. TCRdb independently ran MiXCR on the multiplex PCR reads; one entry per CDR3 protein. Among around 300,000 distinct CDR3 sequences listed, around 47% were seen once. This receptor was taken from a man between 18 and 35 years old with type 2 diabetes. The chain has TRBV7-8 and TRBJ2-7; D is undetermined. The specimen sequenced was peripheral blood mononuclear cells (PBMCs). This CDR3 reads CASSLSGPHGYEQYF. In DNA form, the CDR3 reads TGTGCCAGCAGCTTATCCGGGCCCCACGGCTACGAGCAGTACTTC. Full variable domain (rest looked up from reference TRBV7-8 and TRBJ2-7): GAGVSQSPRYKVAKRGQDVALRCDPISGHVSLFWYQQALGQGPEFLTYFQNEAQLDKSGLPSDRFFAERPEGSVSTLKIQRTQQEDSAVYLCASSLSGPHGYEQYFGPGTRLTVT.